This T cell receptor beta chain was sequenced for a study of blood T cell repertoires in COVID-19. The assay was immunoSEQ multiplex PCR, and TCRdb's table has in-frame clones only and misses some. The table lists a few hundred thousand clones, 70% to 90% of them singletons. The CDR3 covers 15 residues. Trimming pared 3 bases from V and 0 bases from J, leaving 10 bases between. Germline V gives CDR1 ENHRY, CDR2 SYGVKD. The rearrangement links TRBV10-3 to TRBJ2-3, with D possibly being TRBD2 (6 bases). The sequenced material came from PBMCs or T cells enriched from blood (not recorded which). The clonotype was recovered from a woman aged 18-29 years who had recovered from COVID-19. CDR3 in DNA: TGTGCCATCAGTGAACTAGGGAGGAGCACAGATACGCAGTATTTT. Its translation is CAISELGRSTDTQYF.